This T cell receptor (beta chain) was documented in a study of CD8+CD57+ T cells in acquired aplastic anemia (dated by TCRdb to 2017 to 2018). For the study in its entirety: On average, sorted CD4+ and CD8+ cells yielded approximately 3 ug of extracted DNA, with a range of roughly 0.17 to 27.4 ug. CD8+CD57+ expansion was defined as frequency above the mean frequency observed in healthy subjects.

General study outcomes and caveats: Around 31 CD8+ CDR3 sequences were shared between patients and controls but appeared highly expressed in patients and within their immunodominant clones. Patients and healthy controls showed no significant difference in CD8+ Simpson's diversity (P=0.060).

As to this clonotype: The antigen this receptor binds is unknown. The record has no base qualities; no much larger clone is one base away.

Trimming takes 7 bases from V and 2 bases from J, and the germline ends sit 7 bases apart. The germline V gene yields SNHLY for CDR1 and FYNNEI for CDR2. From the cysteine through the phenylalanine, the CDR3 covers 12 amino acids. CDR3 DNA only is kept here, 36 bases in frame from base 1. Genomic DNA was used as template for profiling of TCR beta VDJ combinations and CDR3 sequences. TCR repertoire sequencing was run on an Illumina HiSeq 2000. Regarding the original processing steps: Repertoires were assessed using TRBV/TRBJ rearrangement plots, CDR3 size and DJ length profiles, and Simpson's diversity index. The immunodominant clone was defined as the most abundant DNA sequence in deep sequencing data. CDR3 amino acid sequences were checked for sharing across subjects and were also compared against the VDJdb database and published repertoires. TCRdb redid the processing of the public reads, applying fastp at Q25 and MiXCR, and retained in-frame beta chains. CDR3 protein duplicates are merged, each entry listing the most common genes and DNA. Clone size and V and J calls follow TCRdb, not the original study. Recorded for this sample are about 250,000 distinct CDR3 sequences; approximately 50% of them occurred a single time. The ten biggest clones cover about 7.8% of the sample.

Expansion of CD8+CD57+ cells had been shown by flow cytometry in the patients chosen for sequencing. Every patient had severe acquired aplastic anemia, diagnosed using the International Study of Aplastic Anemia and Agranulocytosis and Camitta criteria. No therapy had been received by the patients at the time of blood sampling. In this study, sorted CD4+ and CD8+ T cells from the blood of healthy subjects and of severe aplastic anemia patients had their TCR repertoires deep-sequenced. In the USA, patient enrollment took place under clinicaltrials.gov protocols 00001620, 01623167, 00001397, 00071045, 00081523 and 00961064. Ficoll-Paque density gradient centrifugation was used to isolate peripheral blood mononuclear cells. Before DNA was extracted, CD4+ and CD8+ T cells were sorted using either FACS or magnetic beads.

Sequenced material: sorted CD4+, CD8+, or CD8+CD57+ T cells (not recorded which) from PBMCs. The chain couples TRBV2 to TRBJ2-3; no confident D gene assignment can be made. This clonotype originated in a human donor with aplastic anemia. The CDR3 loop reads CASTWDTDTQYF. In nucleotide form, the sequence is TGTGCCAGCACCTGGGACACAGATACGCAGTATTTT.